What follows are 21 T cell receptor beta chains derived from one specimen sequenced in a study of post-analysis software for immune sequencing data. These receptors lack a known antigen. Unique-molecular-identifier-tagged TCR beta cDNA libraries were used. Each CDR3 protein gets one entry after TCRdb re-called the PCR reads with MiXCR. The table records approximately 660,000 distinct CDR3 sequences, more than 50% of them present only once. Study conclusions and caveats: Five TRBV segments, TRBV5-6, TRBV5-1 and TRBV20-1 among them, were found more frequent in patients than controls.

The sample taken for sequencing was blood. The receptors shown here come from a girl aged 2 to 10 with multiple sclerosis.

CDR3: CASSLVGAYNEQFF. CDR3 sequence (DNA): TGTGCCAGCAGTTTGGTAGGGGCCTACAATGAGCAGTTCTTC. The genes are TRBV12-3 or TRBV12-4 and TRBJ2-1; a possible D gene is TRBD1 (5 bases). The length of the CDR3 is 14 residues. V shed 3 bases and J shed 2 bases, with 8 bases lying between them.

The chain is built from TRBV6-5 and TRBJ1-5; 7 bases agree with TRBD1. The CDR3 is made up of 14 amino acids. V was pared by 6 bases and J by 3 bases, with 5 bases of the junction left unmatched. CDR1 and CDR2 from the germline V gene are MNHEY and SVGAGI. The CDR3: CASRMTGNNQPQHF. CDR3 nucleotide sequence: TGTGCCAGCAGAATGACAGGGAACAATCAGCCCCAGCATTTT.

This clonotype showed up just once. The V and J genes are TRBV7-6 and TRBJ1-1; 10 bases map to TRBD1. CDR1 SGHVS and CDR2 FNYEAQ come from the germline V gene. Germline trimming cut 4 bases from V and 6 bases from J; bases unmatched to any gene: 5. The CDR3 has 14 residues. CDR3 residues: CASSSETGGPEAFF. The CDR3 region has the DNA TGTGCCAGCAGCTCCGAGACAGGGGGCCCTGAAGCTTTCTTT.

This chain links TRBV20-1 with TRBJ2-3, with 12 bases identical to TRBD2. CDR3 length equals 15 residues. CDR1 and CDR2 (germline): DFQATT, SNEGSKA (reference sequence). With V trimmed by 6 bases and J by 3 bases, 7 bases remained unmatched. CDR3 in DNA: TGCAGTGCCAAAGGACTAGCGGGGAAAACAGATACGCAGTATTTT. This codes for CSAKGLAGKTDTQYF.

This clonotype was detected once. The chain couples TRBV29-1 to TRBJ2-3, with D tentatively TRBD1 or TRBD2 (5 bases each). The V gene lost 3 bases and the J gene lost 1 base, with 11 bases spanning the gap. Germline V CDR1 and CDR2: SQVTM, ANQGSEA. The CDR3 consists of 14 residues. CDR3 sequence: CSVEGEFGTDTQYF. CDR3 in DNA: TGCAGCGTTGAGGGGGAGTTTGGCACAGATACGCAGTATTTT.

This chain links TRBV10-3 with TRBJ2-1; no reliable D call. Trimming removed 3 bases from V and 0 bases from J, with 9 bases in between. This CDR3 is 15 amino acids long. CDR1 ENHRY and CDR2 SYGVKD come from the germline V gene. CDR3 sequence (DNA): TGTGCCATCAGTGATGGAAGGGACTCCTACAATGAGCAGTTCTTC. Its protein product is CAISDGRDSYNEQFF.

Regarding this clonotype: A junction boundary mismatches the germline segment, possibly from a read error. This chain links TRBV10-2 with TRBJ2-1; 9 nucleotides match TRBD2. The germline V gene has CDR1 WSHSY and CDR2 SAAADI. The CDR3 sequence is 14 residues long. The CDR3 sequence is CAGSEPSGKWEQFF. The CDR3 bases are TGCGCCGGCAGTGAGCCTAGCGGGAAGTGGGAGCAGTTCTTC.

The chain combines TRBV11-2 with TRBJ1-1, with 7 bases that match TRBD1. Germline assignment: CDR1 SGHAT and CDR2 FQNNGV. The CDR3 is 16 amino acids. The trim removed 4 bases at V and 4 bases at J, leaving 12 bases unmatched. The CDR3: CASSYRGTDLFTEAFF. In nucleotides, the CDR3 is TGTGCCAGCAGCTATCGTGGGACAGACTTATTCACTGAAGCTTTCTTT. The full variable domain, in which reference TRBV11-2 and TRBJ1-1 provide the parts outside the CDR3, is EAGVAQSPRYKIIEKRQSVAFWCNPISGHATLYWYQQILGQGPKLLIQFQNNGVVDDSQLPKDRFSAERLKGVDSTLKIQPAKLEDSAVYLCASSYRGTDLFTEAFFGQGTRLTVV.

This clonotype has a single count. The CDR3 DNA reads as TGCGCCAGCAGCGTCTCCGGGGGCGGGAGGGGATCTTACAATGAGCAGTTCTTC. Its protein product is CASSVSGGGRGSYNEQFF. The chain uses TRBV5-1 and TRBJ2-1; 9 bases fit TRBD2. This CDR3 is built from 18 residues. Germline loops: CDR1 SGHRS, CDR2 YFSETQ. Trimming at V came to 4 bases and at J to 4 bases, leaving 15 bases not matched to a gene.

The rearrangement links TRBV20-1 to TRBJ1-6; maybe TRBD1 (5 bases). V gave up 3 bases and J gave up 10 bases, with 19 bases separating them. The CDR3 spans 15 residues. The germline V gene encodes CDR1 DFQATT and CDR2 SNEGSKA (reference sequence). Written as DNA, the CDR3 is TGCAGTGCTAGCCGGGACGCGCGTGGCGGGTCACCCCTCCACTTT. Protein sequence: CSASRDARGGSPLHF.

The CDR3 DNA reads TGTGCCAGTAGTGAACTAGCGGGCGACTACAATGAGCAGTTCTTC. It codes for CASSELAGDYNEQFF. The chain links TRBV19 to TRBJ2-1; TRBD2 aligns across 9 bases. With V trimmed by 5 bases and J by 3 bases, 5 bases remained unmatched. This CDR3 has 15 residues. CDR1 is LNHDA and CDR2 is SQIVND in the germline V gene (reference sequence).

This rearrangement joins TRBV20-1 to TRBJ2-1; TRBD1 aligns across 7 bases. This CDR3 has 15 amino acids. V shed 6 bases and J 2 bases; nucleotides not matched to a gene: 10. Germline V gene lookup returns CDR1 DFQATT and CDR2 SNEGSKA (reference sequence). CDR3 in DNA: TGCAGTGCAGGGAGACAGGGCCGAACCTACAATGAGCAGTTCTTC. Residues: CSAGRQGRTYNEQFF.

V usage is TRBV15 and J usage is TRBJ2-3; no reliable D call. The V gene's germline CDR1 is LNHNV and CDR2 YYDKDF (reference sequence). V was clipped by 5 bases and J by 5 bases, with 8 bases between them. This CDR3 is built from 12 residues. This chain's CDR3 is CATSPEKDTQYF. CDR3 DNA: TGTGCCACCAGCCCCGAAAAAGATACGCAGTATTTT.

CDR3 sequence (DNA): TGTGCCAGCGCGGTGGGGTGGCGACTAGCGGAAGAGACCCAGTACTTC. It yields the protein CASAVGWRLAEETQYF. The rearrangement uses TRBV25-1 and TRBJ2-5; 9 bases are shared with TRBD2. Per the germline V gene, CDR1 is MGHDK and CDR2 is SYGVNS. The CDR3 totals 16 residues. Losses at the gene ends were 8 bases for V and 3 bases for J; bases not matched to a gene: 13.

This sequence joins TRBV21-1 and TRBJ2-7. TRBV21-1 is assigned pseudogene status. This CDR3 has 13 amino acids. CDR3 amino acids: CASSKVRSYEQYF. Written as DNA, the CDR3 is TGTGCCAGCAGCAAAGTACGGAGCTACGAGCAGTACTTC.

This chain uses TRBV20-1 with TRBJ2-5, with D perhaps TRBD1 (5 bases). Germline V gene data show CDR1 as DFQATT and CDR2 as SNEGSKA (reference sequence). The CDR3 contains 13 residues. This CDR3 is CSVIGKTAETQYF. DNA of the CDR3: TGCAGCGTCATCGGCAAGACAGCAGAGACCCAGTACTTC.

The chain is built from TRBV7-6 and TRBJ2-5, with D possibly being TRBD2 (6 bases). Between the trimmed V and J ends, which lost 0 bases and 2 bases, there was a span of 10 bases. This CDR3 contains 15 residues. The germline CDR1 and CDR2 sequences are SGHVS and FNYEAQ. In DNA form, the CDR3 reads TGTGCCAGCAGCTTAGCAGAGGGACTGCAAGAGACCCAGTACTTC. Translation gives CASSLAEGLQETQYF.

This clonotype was recorded once. This chain uses TRBV7-2 with TRBJ2-1; 13 bases are shared with TRBD2. V lost 4 bases to trimming and J lost 5 bases; unmatched junction nucleotides: 8. Germline CDR1 and CDR2: SGHTA and FQGNSA. CDR3 length: 17 residues. Here the CDR3 DNA reads TGTGCCAGCAGCTCAGCACTAGCGGGGGGGTTCAACAATGAGCAGTTCTTC. The encoded protein is CASSSALAGGFNNEQFF.

The chain has TRBV10-3 and TRBJ2-5; D unclear. The CDR3 loop spans 11 amino acids. Trimming left V 6 bases short and J 4 bases short, with 6 bases between. From germline, CDR1 is ENHRY and CDR2 SYGVKD. CDR3 amino acids: CAISQSETQYF. The CDR3 DNA follows: TGTGCCATCAGCCAGTCAGAGACCCAGTACTTC.

The chain links TRBV29-1 to TRBJ2-6, with D perhaps matching TRBD2 (6 bases). V dropped 4 bases and J dropped 0 bases, with 10 bases sitting between them. Germline-derived CDR1 and CDR2 are SQVTM and ANQGSEA. The CDR3 consists of 15 residues. CDR3 sequence (DNA): TGCAGCGTTGTGGGGGGAAACTCTGGGGCCAACGTCCTGACTTTC. Encoded protein: CSVVGGNSGANVLTF.

This clonotype was found a few times. The chain links TRBV5-6 to TRBJ2-5, with 11 bases that match TRBD1. The germline CDR1 and CDR2 sequences are SGHDT and YYEEEE. Trimming took 4 bases from V and 5 from J; bases not matched to a gene: 7. The CDR3 spans 15 residues. The CDR3 protein is CASSSSGTGGETQYF. The CDR3 region has the DNA TGTGCCAGCAGCAGCTCCGGGACAGGGGGTGAGACCCAGTACTTC.